Detailed here is one T cell receptor (beta chain). Its target is not known. This sample stems from a study of STAT3 mutations in large granular lymphocyte leukemia. Notes on the study in general: Clonal expansion was inferred from other time points because no sample existed at each clone's first appearance. At least one immunodominant TCR beta clonotype appeared in every T-cell large granular lymphocyte leukemia patient. All newly emerging clones after therapy were STAT3 wild type.

The CDR3 consists of 17 residues. Trimming removed 3 bases at V and 0 bases at J, with 18 bases between. Germline V gene lookup returns CDR1 MGHDK and CDR2 SYGVNS. Some clones are missing from TCRdb's copy, which holds only in-frame ones; the method was immunoSEQ multiplex PCR. The sample holds 9,000 to 15,000 clones, about 75% seen once. The sample taken for sequencing was peripheral blood mononuclear cells. This chain uses TRBV25-1 with TRBJ2-7; D uncertain. The receptor was derived from a man in his sixties with T-cell large granular lymphocyte leukemia. Some clones in this sample may be carry-over from other donors' samples. Written as DNA, the CDR3 is TGTGCCAGCAGTGAGGGCCCGACGGCCACGAGCTCCTACGAGCAGTACTTC. Residues: CASSEGPTATSSYEQYF.